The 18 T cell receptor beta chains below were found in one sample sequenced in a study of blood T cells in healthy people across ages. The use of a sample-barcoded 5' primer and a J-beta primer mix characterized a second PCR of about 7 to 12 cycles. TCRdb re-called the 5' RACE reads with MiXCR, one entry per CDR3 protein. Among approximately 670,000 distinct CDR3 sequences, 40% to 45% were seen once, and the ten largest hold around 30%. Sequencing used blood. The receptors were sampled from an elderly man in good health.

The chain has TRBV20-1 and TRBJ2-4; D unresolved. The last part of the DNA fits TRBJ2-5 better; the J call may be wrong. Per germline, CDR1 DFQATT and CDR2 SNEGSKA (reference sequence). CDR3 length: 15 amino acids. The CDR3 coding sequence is TGCAGTGCTAGAGATTACTCAGATATCCAAGAGACCCAGTACTTC. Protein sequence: CSARDYSDIQETQYF.

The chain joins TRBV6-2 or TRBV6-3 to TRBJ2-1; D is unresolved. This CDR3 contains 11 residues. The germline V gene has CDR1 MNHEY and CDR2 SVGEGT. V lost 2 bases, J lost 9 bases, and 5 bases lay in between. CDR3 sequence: CASSYGFEQFF. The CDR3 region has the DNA TGTGCCAGCAGTTACGGGTTTGAGCAGTTCTTC.

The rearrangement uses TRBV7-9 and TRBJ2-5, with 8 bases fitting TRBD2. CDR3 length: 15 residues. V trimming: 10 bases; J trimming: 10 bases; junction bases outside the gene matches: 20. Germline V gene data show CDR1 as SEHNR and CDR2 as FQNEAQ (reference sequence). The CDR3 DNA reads TGTGCCATAGGGGATCATCCGGGAGGGCTCTCGTACCAGTACTTC. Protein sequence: CAIGDHPGGLSYQYF. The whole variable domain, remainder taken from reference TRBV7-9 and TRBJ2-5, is DTGVSQNPRHKITKRGQNVTFRCDPISEHNRLYWYRQTLGQGPEFLTYFQNEAQLEKSRLLSDRFSAERPKGSFSTLEIQRTEQGDSAMYLCAIGDHPGGLSYQYFGPGTRLLVL.

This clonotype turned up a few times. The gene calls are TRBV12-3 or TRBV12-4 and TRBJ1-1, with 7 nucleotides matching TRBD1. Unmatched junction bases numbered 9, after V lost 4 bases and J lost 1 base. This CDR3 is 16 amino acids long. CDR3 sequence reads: CASSSYDRARNTEAFF. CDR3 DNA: TGTGCCAGCAGTTCATACGACAGGGCGAGGAACACTGAAGCTTTCTTT.

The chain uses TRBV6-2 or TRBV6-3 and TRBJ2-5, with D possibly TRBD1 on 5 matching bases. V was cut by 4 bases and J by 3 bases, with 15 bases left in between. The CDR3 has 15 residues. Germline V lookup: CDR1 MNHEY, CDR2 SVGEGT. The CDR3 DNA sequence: TGTGCCAGCAGTTTGACAGCGACCTCCAAAGAGACCCAGTACTTC. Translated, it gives CASSLTATSKETQYF.

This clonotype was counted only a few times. The CDR3 nucleotides read TGCAGCGTCGCCCTTGGACAGGGGCGGCGTGGCTACACCTTC. As protein: CSVALGQGRRGYTF. This chain connects TRBV29-1 to TRBJ1-2; 9 bases align to TRBD1. Germline V gene sequence: CDR1 SQVTM, CDR2 ANQGSEA. The CDR3 extends over 14 amino acids. V gave up 6 bases and J gave up 7 bases; unmatched junction bases: 12.

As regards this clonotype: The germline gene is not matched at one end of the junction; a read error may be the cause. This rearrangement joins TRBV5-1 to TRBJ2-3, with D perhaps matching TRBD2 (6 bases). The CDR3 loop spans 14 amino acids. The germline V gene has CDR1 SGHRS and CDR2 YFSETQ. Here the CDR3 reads CASSTRGITDTRYF. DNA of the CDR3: TGCGCCAGCAGCACGCGGGGTATAACAGATACGCGGTATTTT.

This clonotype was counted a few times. The CDR3 protein is CASSLSGIGEKLFF. The CDR3 nucleotides read TGTGCCAGCAGCTTGTCAGGGATCGGGGAAAAACTGTTTTTT. V and J are TRBV7-2 and TRBJ1-4, with D maybe TRBD1 (5 bases). V lost 3 bases, J lost 8 bases, and 13 bases lay in between. The CDR3 spans 14 residues. Germline V gene sequence: CDR1 SGHTA, CDR2 FQGNSA.

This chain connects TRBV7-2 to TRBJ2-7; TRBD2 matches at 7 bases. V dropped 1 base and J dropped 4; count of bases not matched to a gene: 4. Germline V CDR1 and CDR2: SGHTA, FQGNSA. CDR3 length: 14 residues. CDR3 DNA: TGTGCCAGCAGCTTAGGCGGGAGTAGGTACGAGCAGTACTTC. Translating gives CASSLGGSRYEQYF.

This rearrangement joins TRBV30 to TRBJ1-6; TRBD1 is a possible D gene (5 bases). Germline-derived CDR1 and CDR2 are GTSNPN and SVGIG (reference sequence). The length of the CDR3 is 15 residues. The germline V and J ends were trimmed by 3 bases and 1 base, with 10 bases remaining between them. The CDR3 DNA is TGTGCCTGGAGCTTACAGGAATCCTATAATTCACCCCTCCACTTT. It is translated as CAWSLQESYNSPLHF. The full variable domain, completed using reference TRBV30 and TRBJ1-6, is SQTIHQWPATLVQPVGSPLSLECTVEGTSNPNLYWYRQAAGRGLQLLFYSVGIGQISSEVPQNLSASRPQDRQFILSSKKLLLSDSGFYLCAWSLQESYNSPLHFGNGTRLTVT.

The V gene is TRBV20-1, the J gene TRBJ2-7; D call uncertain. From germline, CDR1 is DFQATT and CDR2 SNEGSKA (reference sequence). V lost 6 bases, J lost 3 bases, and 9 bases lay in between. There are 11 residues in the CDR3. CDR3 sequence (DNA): TGCAGTGCCAAGACCGACTACGAGCAGTACTTC. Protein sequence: CSAKTDYEQYF.

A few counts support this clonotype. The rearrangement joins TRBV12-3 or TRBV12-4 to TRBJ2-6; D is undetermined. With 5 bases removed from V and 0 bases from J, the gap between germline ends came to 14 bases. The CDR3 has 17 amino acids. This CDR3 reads CASSPSGRLSGANVLTF. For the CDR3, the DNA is TGTGCCAGCAGTCCGTCCGGACGGCTCTCTGGGGCCAACGTCCTGACTTTC.

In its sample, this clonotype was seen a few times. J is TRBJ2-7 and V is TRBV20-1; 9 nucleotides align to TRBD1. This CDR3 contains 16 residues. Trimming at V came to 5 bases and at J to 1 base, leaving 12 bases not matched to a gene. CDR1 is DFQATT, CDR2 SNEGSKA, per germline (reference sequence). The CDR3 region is CSAPLGRDRVSYEQYF. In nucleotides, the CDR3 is TGCAGTGCTCCCCTAGGACGGGACAGGGTTTCCTACGAGCAGTACTTC.

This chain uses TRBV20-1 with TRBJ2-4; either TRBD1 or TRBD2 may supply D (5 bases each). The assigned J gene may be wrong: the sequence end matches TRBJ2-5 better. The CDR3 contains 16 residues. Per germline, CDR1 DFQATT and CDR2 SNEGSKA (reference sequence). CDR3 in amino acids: CSATGTVGLGFETQYF. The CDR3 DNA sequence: TGCAGTGCCACCGGGACGGTCGGGCTGGGTTTCGAGACCCAGTACTTC.

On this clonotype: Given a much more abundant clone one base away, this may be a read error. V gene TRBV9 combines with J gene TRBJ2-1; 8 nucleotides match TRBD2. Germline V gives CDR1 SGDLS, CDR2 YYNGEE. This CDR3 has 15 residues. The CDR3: CASNRAGDLYNGQFF. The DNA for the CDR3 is TGTGCCAGCAACAGAGCGGGGGACCTTTACAATGGGCAGTTCTTC. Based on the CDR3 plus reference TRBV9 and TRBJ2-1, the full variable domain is DSGVTQTPKHLITATGQRVTLRCSPRSGDLSVYWYQQSLDQGLQFLIQYYNGEERAKGNILERFSAQQFPDLHSELNLSSLELGDSALYFCASNRAGDLYNGQFFGPGTRLTVL.

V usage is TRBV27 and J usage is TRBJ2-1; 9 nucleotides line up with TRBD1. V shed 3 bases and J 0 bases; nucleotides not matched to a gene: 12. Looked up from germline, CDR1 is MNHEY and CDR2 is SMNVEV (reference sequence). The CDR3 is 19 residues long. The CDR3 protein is CASSFGTGYFAASYNEQFF. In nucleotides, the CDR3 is TGTGCCAGCAGTTTCGGGACAGGGTATTTCGCGGCCTCCTACAATGAGCAGTTCTTC.

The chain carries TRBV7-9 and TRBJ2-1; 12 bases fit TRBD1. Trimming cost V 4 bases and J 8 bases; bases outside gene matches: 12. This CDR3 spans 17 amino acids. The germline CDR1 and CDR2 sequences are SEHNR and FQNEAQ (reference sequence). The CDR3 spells CASSSLRGGTGGDEQFF. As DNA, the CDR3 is TGTGCCAGCAGCTCCCTCAGGGGGGGGACAGGGGGCGATGAGCAGTTCTTC. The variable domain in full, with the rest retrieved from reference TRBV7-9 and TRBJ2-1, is DTGVSQNPRHKITKRGQNVTFRCDPISEHNRLYWYRQTLGQGPEFLTYFQNEAQLEKSRLLSDRFSAERPKGSFSTLEIQRTEQGDSAMYLCASSSLRGGTGGDEQFFGPGTRLTVL.

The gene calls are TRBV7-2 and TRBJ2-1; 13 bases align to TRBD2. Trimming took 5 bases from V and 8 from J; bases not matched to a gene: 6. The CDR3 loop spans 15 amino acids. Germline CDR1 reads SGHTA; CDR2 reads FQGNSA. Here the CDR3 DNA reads TGTGCCAGCAGCACTACTAGCGGGGGGGCCCATGAGCAGTTCTTC. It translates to CASSTTSGGAHEQFF.